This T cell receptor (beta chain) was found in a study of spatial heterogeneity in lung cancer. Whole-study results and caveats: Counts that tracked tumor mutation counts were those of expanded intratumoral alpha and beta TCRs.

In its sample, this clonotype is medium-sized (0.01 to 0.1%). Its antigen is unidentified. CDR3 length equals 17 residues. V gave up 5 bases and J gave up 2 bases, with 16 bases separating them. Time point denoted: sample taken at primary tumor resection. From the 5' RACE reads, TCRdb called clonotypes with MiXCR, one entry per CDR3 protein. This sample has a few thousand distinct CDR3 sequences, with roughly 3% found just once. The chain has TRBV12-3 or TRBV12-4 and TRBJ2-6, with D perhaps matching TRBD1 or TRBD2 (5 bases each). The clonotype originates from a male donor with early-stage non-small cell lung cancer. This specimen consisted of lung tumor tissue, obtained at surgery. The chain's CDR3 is CASSLQRGMAGANVLTF. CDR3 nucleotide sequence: TGTGCCAGCAGTCTCCAGAGGGGTATGGCTGGGGCCAACGTCCTGACTTTC.